A selection of T cell receptor beta chains follows, all from one sample in a study of T cell responses to AZD1222 COVID-19 vaccine. Clones were sequenced by immunoSEQ multiplex PCR, and TCRdb holds only the in-frame ones, with some missing. The sample contains fewer than 150,000 clones, around nine tenths of which appear only once. The specimen was peripheral blood, collected 28 days after the second AZD1222 dose. The receptors shown here come from an adult who received the AZD1222 COVID-19 vaccine. CDR3s include the opening cysteine and the closing phenylalanine or tryptophan. Fields, in order: J gene, V gene, CDR3 length, clone size, D gene, CDR3 protein, CDR3 DNA. The D gene is left open where the match is weak. Size tells how often a clone was seen (once, few, many) or the class of an expanded clone, and some rows leave it out.

TRBJ1-1 TRBV19 14 few - CASSGTGGNTEAFF TGTGCCAGTAGTGGCACGGGAGGAAACACTGAAGCTTTCTTT
TRBJ1-2 TRBV27 14 - - CASSSSGTGGGYTF TGTGCCAGCAGTTCGTCCGGGACCGGGGGAGGCTACACCTTC
TRBJ1-5 TRBV28 15 - - CASQPTRGSNQPQHF TGTGCCAGCCAGCCCACACGGGGTAGCAATCAGCCCCAGCATTTT
TRBJ1-6 TRBV4-1 15 once - CASSPAGLTNSPLHF TGCGCCAGCAGCCCCGCGGGACTAACTAATTCACCCCTCCACTTT
TRBJ1-5 TRBV7-8 16 - - CASSLSRVSSNQPQHF TGTGCCAGCAGCCTAAGCAGGGTTTCCAGCAATCAGCCCCAGCATTTT
TRBJ1-2 TRBV27 19 - TRBD1 CATYARGGTGGLGGYGYTF TGTGCCACCTATGCCCGGGGGGGGACAGGGGGCCTCGGAGGCTATGGCTACACCTTC
TRBJ1-2 TRBV30 12 - - CAWKRVASGYTF TGTGCCTGGAAGCGCGTGGCGAGCGGCTACACCTTC
TRBJ2-2 TRBV6-5 16 - - CASSYSEVLNTGELFF TGTGCCAGCAGTTACTCGGAGGTTTTGAACACCGGGGAGCTGTTTTTT
TRBJ2-5 TRBV4-2 16 - - CASSQDGQLLQETQYF TGTGCCAGCAGCCAAGATGGGCAGCTCCTTCAAGAGACCCAGTACTTC
TRBJ1-6 TRBV9 16 once TRBD1 CASSFRPGQGGSPLHF TGTGCCAGCAGCTTCCGCCCGGGACAGGGAGGTTCACCCCTCCACTTT
TRBJ1-2 TRBV6-5 16 - - CASSYSLGQAGYGYTF TGTGCCAGCAGTTACTCCCTGGGGCAGGCCGGCTATGGCTACACCTTC
TRBJ1-2 TRBV28 11 few TRBD1 CASRLQGPYTF TGTGCCAGCAGATTACAGGGGCCCTACACCTTC
TRBJ1-1 TRBV7-9 13 - - CASTPGRLIEAFF TGTGCCAGCACCCCCGGACGGCTTATTGAAGCTTTCTTT
TRBJ1-4 TRBV10-3 13 - - CAISETTNEKLFF TGTGCCATCAGTGAAACAACTAATGAAAAACTGTTTTTT
TRBJ1-4 TRBV19 15 once - CASSTPGRGGEKLFF TGTGCCAGTAGTACCCCCGGCAGGGGAGGTGAAAAACTGTTTTTT
TRBJ2-2 TRBV18 15 - TRBD1 CASSLGTELTGELFF TGTGCCAGCTCATTAGGGACAGAACTTACCGGGGAGCTGTTTTTT
TRBJ2-3 TRBV5-5 13 - - CASSGTSTDTQYF TGTGCCAGCAGCGGCACTAGCACAGATACGCAGTATTTT
TRBJ1-2 TRBV18 15 - - CASSPNRDNALSYTF TGTGCCAGCTCACCAAACCGGGACAACGCTTTAAGCTACACCTTC
TRBJ1-6 TRBV4-3 14 once - CASSQDPRDSPLHF TGCGCCAGCAGCCAGGACCCCAGGGATTCACCCCTCCACTTT
TRBJ2-1 TRBV5-6 15 - - CASSLGPRMGDEQFF TGTGCCAGCAGCTTGGGCCCCCGAATGGGGGATGAGCAGTTCTTC
TRBJ1-3 TRBV5-4 18 - - CASSIERGGGIHGNTIYF TGTGCCAGCAGCATTGAGCGGGGCGGAGGTATACACGGAAACACCATATATTTT
TRBJ1-4 TRBV6-2/TRBV6-3 16 - TRBD1 CASSYRTTGGGEKLFF TGTGCCAGCAGTTACCGCACGACAGGGGGTGGTGAAAAACTGTTTTTT
TRBJ1-1 TRBV3-1/TRBV3-2 13 few - CASSPRGRTEAFF TGTGCCAGCAGCCCCCGGGGGCGAACTGAAGCTTTCTTT
TRBJ2-2 TRBV29-1 15 - - CSVEDTGSHTGELFF TGCAGCGTTGAAGATACAGGGTCCCACACCGGGGAGCTGTTTTTT
TRBJ2-6 TRBV7-9 17 - - CASSSTREDSGANVLTF TGTGCCAGCAGTTCGACTAGGGAAGATTCTGGGGCCAACGTCCTGACTTTC
TRBJ2-2 TRBV7-7 13 - - CASSLDRAGELFF TGTGCTAGCAGCTTAGATCGGGCCGGGGAGCTGTTTTTT
TRBJ2-6 TRBV18 13 - - CASSPGGANVLTF TGTGCCAGCTCTCCGGGGGGGGCCAACGTCCTGACTTTC
TRBJ1-1 TRBV12-5 14 - - CASGLGGGNTEAFF TGTGCTAGTGGTTTGGGCGGGGGAAACACTGAAGCTTTCTTT
TRBJ1-6 TRBV18 17 - - CASSSSPIRDPRTPLHF TGTGCCAGCTCATCCTCGCCGATTCGGGATCCCCGGACACCCCTCCACTTT
TRBJ2-5 TRBV6-5 14 - TRBD1 CASTTGTGQETQYF TGTGCCAGCACTACCGGGACAGGGCAAGAGACCCAGTACTTC
TRBJ1-2 TRBV6-5 12 - - CASRTDNYGYTF TGTGCCAGCAGGACAGATAACTATGGCTACACCTTC
TRBJ2-1 TRBV19 16 - - CASSIRYSSSYNEQFF TGTGCCAGTAGTATAAGGTACTCCAGCTCCTACAATGAGCAGTTCTTC
TRBJ1-1 TRBV19 14 once - CASSMGVMNTEAFF TGTGCCAGTAGTATGGGAGTCATGAACACTGAAGCTTTCTTT
TRBJ1-1 TRBV2 13 few - CASSASGWGEAFF TGTGCCAGCAGTGCATCCGGGTGGGGGGAGGCTTTCTTT
TRBJ2-3 TRBV19 14 - TRBD2 CASASGGAEDTQYF TGTGCCAGTGCTAGCGGGGGGGCAGAAGATACGCAGTATTTT
TRBJ1-1 TRBV6-6 15 - - CASSGGIAVNTEAFF TGTGCCAGCAGTGGTGGCATAGCCGTAAACACTGAAGCTTTCTTT
TRBJ2-1 TRBV6-5 15 - TRBD1 CASSFYGKGANEQFF TGTGCCAGCAGTTTCTACGGCAAGGGGGCGAATGAGCAGTTCTTC
TRBJ2-5 TRBV5-4 15 - TRBD2 CASSAGTILSETQYF TGTGCCAGCAGCGCCGGGACTATCCTTTCGGAGACCCAGTACTTC
TRBJ1-1 TRBV28 12 - - CASSSPGFEAFF TGTGCCAGCAGTTCACCTGGGTTTGAAGCTTTCTTT
TRBJ2-5 TRBV5-1 16 - TRBD2 CASSSLGGADQETQYF TGCGCCAGCAGCTCCCTCGGGGGGGCGGATCAAGAGACCCAGTACTTC
TRBJ1-2 TRBV6-5 13 - TRBD1 CASSPDRGYGYTF TGTGCCAGCAGTCCCGACAGGGGGTATGGCTACACCTTC
TRBJ1-1 TRBV5-6 13 - - CASSFGMNTEAFF TGTGCCAGCAGCTTCGGTATGAACACTGAAGCTTTCTTT
TRBJ1-3 TRBV5-4 17 - - CASSSMKDVSSGNTIYF TGTGCCAGCAGCAGCATGAAGGATGTTTCCTCTGGAAACACCATATATTTT
TRBJ2-1 TRBV6-4 15 - TRBD2 CASSVLAGGYNEQFF TGTGCCAGCAGTGTTCTAGCGGGAGGGTACAATGAGCAGTTCTTC
TRBJ1-1 TRBV11-1 13 - - CASSWGLGTEAFF TGTGCCAGCAGCTGGGGCCTGGGGACTGAAGCTTTCTTT